What follows are 21 T cell receptor beta chains derived from one specimen sequenced in a study of cytomegalovirus exposure and HLA in healthy donors. PCR primers comprised 60 Vbeta and 13 Jbeta primers. Profiled with immunoSEQ multiplex PCR; TCRdb holds only in-frame clones, not every one. The profile shows about 170,000 clones, roughly two thirds of them singletons. The material sequenced was PBMCs. These receptors all come from a woman in her late teens or twenties in good health and CMV-seropositive.

This chain connects TRBV18 to TRBJ1-1, with 10 bases fitting TRBD1. From germline, CDR1 is KGHSH and CDR2 LQKENI. J gave up 7 bases and V 2 bases, and 1 base lay outside the gene matches. The CDR3 runs 13 residues. CDR3 bases: TGTGCCAGCTCACCAGGACAGGGGGGTGAAGCTTTCTTT. Its protein is CASSPGQGGEAFF.

The rearrangement uses TRBV29-1 and TRBJ1-1; D is ambiguous. Germline CDR1 and CDR2: SQVTM and ANQGSEA. The CDR3 has 11 amino acids. Trimming cost V 1 base and J 4 bases, with 4 bases left between them. In DNA form, the CDR3 reads TGCAGCGTTGAAGTTAGCACTGAAGCTTTCTTT. Its protein product is CSVEVSTEAFF.

The gene calls are TRBV5-6 and TRBJ1-6, with D possibly TRBD1 on 5 matching bases. CDR1 and CDR2 from the germline V gene are SGHDT and YYEEEE. V was clipped by 4 bases and J by 10 bases, with 9 bases between them. The CDR3 contains 12 residues. The CDR3 DNA is TGTGCCAGCAGCCGCGGGGGGTCACCCCTCCACTTT. It translates to CASSRGGSPLHF.

This chain connects TRBV21-1 to TRBJ2-2; the tabulated D call, TRBD2, remains unverified against the DNA. TRBV21-1 is designated a pseudogene. CDR3 size: 17 residues. The CDR3 protein is CASSSQIGLAGDRELFF. The CDR3 DNA reads as TGTGCCAGCAGCTCCCAAATAGGGCTAGCGGGGGACAGGGAGCTGTTTTTT.

V and J are TRBV9 and TRBJ2-2; 8 bases are shared with TRBD2. The germline CDR1 and CDR2 sequences are SGDLS and YYNGEE. V was pared by 0 bases and J by 4 bases, with 5 bases of the junction left unmatched. The length of the CDR3 is 16 residues. CDR3 in DNA: TGTGCCAGCAGCGTAGGGGCACTAGCGGTCACCGGGGAGCTGTTTTTT. It encodes CASSVGALAVTGELFF.

The chain joins TRBV2 to TRBJ2-4; the D is unclear. V dropped 4 bases and J dropped 0 bases, with 13 bases sitting between them. Germline values: CDR1 SNHLY, CDR2 FYNNEI. This CDR3 comprises 16 residues. As DNA, the CDR3 is TGTGCCAGCAGTGTTGAAACTTTGCTAGCCAAAAACATTCAGTACTTC. It codes for CASSVETLLAKNIQYF.

The V call is TRBV9, the J call TRBJ2-1; 7 positions agree with TRBD1. The CDR3 consists of 13 residues. Germline CDR1 reads SGDLS; CDR2 reads YYNGEE. J lost 6 bases, V lost 1 base, and 1 base had no gene match. The CDR3 loop reads CASSVQGVNEQFF. The CDR3 DNA reads as TGTGCCAGCAGCGTACAGGGGGTCAATGAGCAGTTCTTC.

V is TRBV4-2 and J is TRBJ2-1; a weak D match, TRBD2 (6 bases). Germline CDR1 is LGHNA and CDR2 is YNFKEQ. The CDR3 covers 16 residues. V was cut by 1 base and J by 1 base, with 11 bases left in between. The CDR3 loop reads CASSQAGSGSYNEQFF. DNA of the CDR3: TGTGCCAGCAGCCAAGCCGGGAGTGGATCCTACAATGAGCAGTTCTTC.

The rearrangement uses TRBV5-4 and TRBJ2-5, with D possibly matching TRBD1 (6 bases). Gene TRBJ2-7 matches the end of the DNA better, so the J call may be wrong. Germline V gene data show CDR1 as SGHNT and CDR2 as YYREEE (reference sequence). This CDR3 comprises 15 residues. CDR3 region: CASSRKQDSSYEQYF. DNA of the CDR3: TGTGCCAGCAGCCGGAAACAGGACAGCTCCTACGAGCAGTACTTC.

The chain links TRBV19 to TRBJ1-5; 8 positions match TRBD1. V was clipped by 5 bases and J by 7 bases; unmatched bases: 10. Germline CDR1 LNHDA, CDR2 SQIVND (reference sequence). The CDR3 has 15 residues. Here the CDR3 reads CASSPGQGAYQPQHF. The CDR3 coding sequence is TGTGCCAGTAGTCCTGGACAGGGAGCTTACCAGCCCCAGCATTTT.

The chain recombines TRBV19 with TRBJ2-7; D possibly corresponds to TRBD1 (7 bases). The V gene lost 2 bases and the J gene lost 4 bases, with 15 bases spanning the gap. Germline lookup yields CDR1 LNHDA and CDR2 SQIVND (reference sequence). CDR3 size: 15 residues. This chain's CDR3 is CASSISGETGYEQYF. CDR3 coding DNA: TGTGCCAGTAGTATATCGGGGGAGACAGGGTACGAGCAGTACTTC.

This chain links TRBV2 with TRBJ1-2; TRBD1 might be the D (6 bases). This CDR3 comprises 13 residues. Germline V gene data show CDR1 as SNHLY and CDR2 as FYNNEI. Trimming pared 1 base from V and 4 bases from J, leaving 7 bases between. CDR3 sequence: CASSEEGGYGYTF. CDR3 nucleotides: TGTGCCAGCAGTGAAGAAGGGGGCTATGGCTACACCTTC.

The chain carries TRBV11-1 and TRBJ2-1; TRBD1 is a possible D gene (7 bases). Trimming removed 4 bases from V and 7 bases from J, with 17 bases in between. The germline V gene encodes CDR1 SGHAT and CDR2 FQDESV (reference sequence). CDR3 length equals 15 residues. CDR3 coding DNA: TGTGCCAGCAGCTCTATTTCAGGGGGGATTAATGAGCAGTTCTTC. It specifies CASSSISGGINEQFF.

The chain carries TRBV5-5 and TRBJ2-5; D possibly corresponds to TRBD2 (6 bases). The ends were cut back, 0 bases at V and 3 bases at J, with 6 bases in the middle. The CDR3 contains 13 residues. Germline CDR1 reads SGHKS; CDR2 reads YYEKEE (reference sequence). CDR3 DNA sequence: TGTGCCAGCAGCTTGGGGAGGGAAGAGACCCAGTACTTC. It codes for CASSLGREETQYF.

The J gene is TRBJ2-1, the V gene TRBV5-5, with TRBD2 matching 8 bases. The junction had 4 bases not matched to a gene; V was cut back by 1 base and J by 13 bases. Looked up from germline, CDR1 is SGHKS and CDR2 is YYEKEE (reference sequence). This CDR3 is built from 12 residues. In DNA form, the CDR3 reads TGTGCCAGCAGCTTGCACGGGGGGGATCAGTTCTTC. Encoded protein: CASSLHGGDQFF.

This clone was recorded only once. The chain combines TRBV29-1 with TRBJ1-2; D may be TRBD1 (5 bases). Germline V gene sequence: CDR1 SQVTM, CDR2 ANQGSEA. The CDR3 sequence is 12 residues long. The germline V and J ends were trimmed by 1 base and 8 bases, with 11 bases remaining between them. CDR3 in DNA: TGCAGCGTTGAAGCCGGGGGTCTAGGCTACACCTTC. Its translation is CSVEAGGLGYTF.

This clone came up a few times. The V gene is TRBV10-3, the J gene TRBJ1-2, with D unclear. CDR3 length: 13 amino acids. Trimming left V 8 bases short and J 4 bases short, with 14 bases between. Looked up from germline, CDR1 is ENHRY and CDR2 is SYGVKD. CDR3 loop: CAILREKGYGYTF. In DNA form, the CDR3 reads TGTGCCATCCTACGGGAAAAGGGCTATGGCTACACCTTC.

V and J are TRBV9 and TRBJ2-3, with 12 bases matching TRBD2. This CDR3 region has 15 residues. Trimming cost V 6 bases and J 3 bases; bases outside gene matches: 5. Germline-derived CDR1 and CDR2 are SGDLS and YYNGEE. The CDR3 DNA is TGTGCCAGCAAGAAGACTAGCGGGGGAACAGATACGCAGTATTTT. This sequence encodes CASKKTSGGTDTQYF.

A word on this clone: In the same sample, other DNA sequences code for this CDR3. The rearrangement links TRBV6-5 to TRBJ1-1; 7 nucleotides match TRBD1. This CDR3 comprises 14 residues. J gave up 1 base and V 2 bases, and 1 base lay outside the gene matches. Looked up from germline, CDR1 is MNHEY and CDR2 is SVGAGI. The CDR3: CASSYRGRNTEAFF. CDR3 DNA: TGTGCCAGCAGTTACAGGGGGCGGAACACTGAAGCTTTCTTT.

The chain has TRBV7-9 and TRBJ2-7; possible D gene TRBD1, 5 bases. Germline V CDR1 and CDR2: SEHNR, FQNEAQ (reference sequence). The CDR3 covers 13 residues. The V and J ends lost 5 bases and 3 bases respectively, with 11 bases between them. CDR3: CASSPTQGYEQYF. Written as DNA, the CDR3 is TGTGCCAGCAGCCCGACCCAGGGCTACGAGCAGTACTTC.

V is TRBV5-8 and J is TRBJ2-2; D remains ambiguous. Germline V CDR1 and CDR2: SGHTS, YDEGEE. The V gene lost 7 bases and the J gene lost 4 bases, with 14 bases spanning the gap. This CDR3 has 14 amino acids. The CDR3 DNA sequence: TGTGCCAGCGGATACCATACAGTCACCGGGGAGCTGTTTTTT. Translating it yields CASGYHTVTGELFF.